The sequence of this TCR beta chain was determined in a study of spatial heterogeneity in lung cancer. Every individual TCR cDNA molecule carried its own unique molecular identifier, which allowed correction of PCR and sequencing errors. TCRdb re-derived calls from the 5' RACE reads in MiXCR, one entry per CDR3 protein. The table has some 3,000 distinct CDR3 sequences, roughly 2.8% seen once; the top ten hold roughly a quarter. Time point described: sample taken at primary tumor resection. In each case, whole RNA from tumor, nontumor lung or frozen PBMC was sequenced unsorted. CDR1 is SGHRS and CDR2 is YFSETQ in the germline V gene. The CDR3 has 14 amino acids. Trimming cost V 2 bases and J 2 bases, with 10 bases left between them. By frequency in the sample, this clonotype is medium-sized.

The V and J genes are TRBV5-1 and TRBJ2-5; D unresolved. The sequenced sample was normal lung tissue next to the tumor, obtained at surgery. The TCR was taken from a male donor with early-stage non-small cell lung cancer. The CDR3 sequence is CASSFTPAQETQYF. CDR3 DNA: TGCGCCAGCAGCTTTACTCCAGCACAAGAGACCCAGTACTTC.